This T cell receptor (beta chain) originates from a study of blood T cell repertoires in COVID-19. As for the study in general: Samples of COVID-19 (acute and convalescent) were obtained from the United States, Italy and Spain. PBMCs, B-cell-depleted T cells, or T cells provided the cDNA or gDNA that made up the material.

This clone was observed a single time. Some clones are missing from TCRdb's copy, which holds only in-frame ones; the method was immunoSEQ multiplex PCR. The sample holds some 300,000 clones, around 89% seen once. In Seattle, patients joined the study during active infection and were tracked longitudinally. This CDR3 spans 14 amino acids. Germline CDR1 and CDR2: SGHDT and YYEEEE. Deletions cut 5 bases from V and 5 bases from J, with 16 bases between. The chain carries TRBV5-6 and TRBJ1-2, with D possibly matching TRBD1 (5 bases). The material sequenced was peripheral blood. The TCR was taken from a woman in her forties with COVID-19, enrolled during active disease. CDR3 residues: CASSPKGLRYGYTF. The CDR3 region has the DNA TGTGCCAGCAGTCCGAAGGGGCTGCGGTATGGCTACACCTTC.